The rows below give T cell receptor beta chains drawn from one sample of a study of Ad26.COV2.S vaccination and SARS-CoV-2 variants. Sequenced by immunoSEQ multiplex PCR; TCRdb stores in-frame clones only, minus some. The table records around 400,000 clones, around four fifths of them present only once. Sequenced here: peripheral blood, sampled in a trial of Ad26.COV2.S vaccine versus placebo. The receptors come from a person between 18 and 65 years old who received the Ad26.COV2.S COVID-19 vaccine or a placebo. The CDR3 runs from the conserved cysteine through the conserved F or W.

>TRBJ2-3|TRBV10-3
CAHARGLAVDTQYF
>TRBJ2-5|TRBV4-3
CASSQSGGGATWETQYF
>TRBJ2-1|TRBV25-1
CASSNAQGANEQFF
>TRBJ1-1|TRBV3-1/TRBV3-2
CASSQWGQSTEAFF
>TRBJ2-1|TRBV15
CATSRASSYNEQFF
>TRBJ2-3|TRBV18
CASSSQVGADTQYF
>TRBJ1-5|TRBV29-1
CSVEASVGQGVSNQPQHF
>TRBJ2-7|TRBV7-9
CASSILQGSEQYF
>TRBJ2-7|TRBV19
CASSISGAYEQYF
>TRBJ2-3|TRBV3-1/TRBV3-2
CASSLADTQYF
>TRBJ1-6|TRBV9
CASSVEDRYSPLHF
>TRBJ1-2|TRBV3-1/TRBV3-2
CASSLASALRRGYTF
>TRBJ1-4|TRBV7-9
CASSLVKGPNEKLFF